What follows describes a single T cell receptor beta chain. Its antigen is still unknown. This sample stems from a study of CD8+CD57+ T cells in acquired aplastic anemia. Study observations and caveats: The study identified more than 25 CD8+ CDR3 sequences shared by patients and controls.

TCR beta VDJ and CDR3 profiles were obtained from a genomic DNA template. TCRdb recomputed calls from the reads with MiXCR, one row per CDR3 protein. The data contain around 200,000 distinct CDR3 sequences, 45% to 60% of them singletons. Germline V gene data show CDR1 as SNHLY and CDR2 as FYNNEI. The CDR3 runs 14 residues. The germline V and J ends were trimmed by 0 bases and 5 bases, with 8 bases remaining between them. Patients who underwent sequencing had shown CD8+CD57+ cell expansion by flow cytometry. This sequence originates from a human donor with aplastic anemia. V usage is TRBV2 and J usage is TRBJ1-3, with D maybe TRBD1 (5 bases). Input material: sorted CD4+, CD8+, or CD8+CD57+ T cells (not recorded which) from PBMCs. CDR3: CASSEARDRNTIYF. The CDR3, as DNA: TGTGCCAGCAGTGAAGCCAGGGATAGAAACACCATATATTTT.